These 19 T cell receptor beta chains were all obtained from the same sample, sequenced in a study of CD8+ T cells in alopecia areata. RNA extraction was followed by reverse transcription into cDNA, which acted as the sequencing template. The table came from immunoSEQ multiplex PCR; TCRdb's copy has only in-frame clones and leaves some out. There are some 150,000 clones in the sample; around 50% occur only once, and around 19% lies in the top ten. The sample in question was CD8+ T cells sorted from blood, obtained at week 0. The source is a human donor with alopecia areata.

Written as DNA, the CDR3 is TGTGCCAGCAGTCAGTGGAACACTGAAGCTTTCTTT. It yields the protein CASSQWNTEAFF. The genes are TRBV6-5 and TRBJ1-1; D unresolved. Germline CDR1 and CDR2: MNHEY and SVGAGI. The CDR3 covers 12 residues. The V gene lost 5 bases and the J gene lost 1 base, with 5 bases spanning the gap.

In DNA, the CDR3 is TGCGCCAGCGCTCAGGGGCAGCAAAACTATGGCTACACCTTC. Residues: CASAQGQQNYGYTF. The chain joins TRBV5-1 to TRBJ1-2; D may be TRBD1 (6 bases). The CDR3 consists of 14 residues. Trimming removed 7 bases at V and 2 bases at J, with 15 bases between. Germline loops: CDR1 SGHRS, CDR2 YFSETQ.

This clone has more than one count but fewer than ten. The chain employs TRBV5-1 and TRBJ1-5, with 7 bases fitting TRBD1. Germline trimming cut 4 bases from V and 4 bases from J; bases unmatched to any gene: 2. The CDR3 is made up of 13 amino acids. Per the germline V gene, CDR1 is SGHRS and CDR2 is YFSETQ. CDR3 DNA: TGCGCCAGCAGCCCGGACAGGAATCAGCCCCAGCATTTT. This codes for CASSPDRNQPQHF.

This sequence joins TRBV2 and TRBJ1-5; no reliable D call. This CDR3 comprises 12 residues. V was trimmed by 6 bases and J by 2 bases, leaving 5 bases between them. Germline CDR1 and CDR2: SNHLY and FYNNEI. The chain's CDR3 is CASSSRNQPQHF. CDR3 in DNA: TGTGCCAGCAGCTCCCGCAATCAGCCCCAGCATTTT.

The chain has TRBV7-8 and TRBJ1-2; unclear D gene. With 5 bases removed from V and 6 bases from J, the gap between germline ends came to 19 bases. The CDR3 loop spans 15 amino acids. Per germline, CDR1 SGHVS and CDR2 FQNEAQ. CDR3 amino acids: CASSAQERPLDGYTF. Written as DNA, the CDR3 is TGTGCCAGCAGCGCTCAGGAACGGCCCCTAGATGGCTACACCTTC.

The DNA of the CDR3 is TGTGCCAGCAGCTCGAGGTACCTCGGGAGGGACACTGAAGCTTTCTTT. It yields the protein CASSSRYLGRDTEAFF. The chain has TRBV11-2 and TRBJ1-1; no clear D. The CDR3 totals 16 residues. Trimming removed 4 bases from V and 3 bases from J, with 18 bases in between. Germline CDR1 and CDR2: SGHAT and FQNNGV.

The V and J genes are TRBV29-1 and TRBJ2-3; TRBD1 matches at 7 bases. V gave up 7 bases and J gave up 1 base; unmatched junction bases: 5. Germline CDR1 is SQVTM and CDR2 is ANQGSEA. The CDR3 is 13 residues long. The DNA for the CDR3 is TGCAGCGCTACAACAGGGGGCACAGATACGCAGTATTTT. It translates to CSATTGGTDTQYF.

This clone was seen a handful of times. CDR3: CASSTRGTSYNEQFF. CDR3 nucleotides: TGTGCCAGCAGCACCAGGGGGACATCCTACAATGAGCAGTTCTTC. This sequence joins TRBV13 and TRBJ2-1, with 7 positions matching TRBD1. This CDR3 has 15 residues. V shed 5 bases, J shed 1 base, and the junction held 5 bases outside the gene matches. The germline V gene encodes CDR1 PRHDT and CDR2 FYEKMQ (reference sequence).

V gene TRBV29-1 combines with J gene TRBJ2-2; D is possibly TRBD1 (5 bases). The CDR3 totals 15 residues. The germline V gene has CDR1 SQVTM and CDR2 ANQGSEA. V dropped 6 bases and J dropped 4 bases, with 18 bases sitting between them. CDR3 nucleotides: TGCAGCGTCGATGAAAGAGGACACCCCACCGGGGAGCTGTTTTTT. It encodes CSVDERGHPTGELFF.

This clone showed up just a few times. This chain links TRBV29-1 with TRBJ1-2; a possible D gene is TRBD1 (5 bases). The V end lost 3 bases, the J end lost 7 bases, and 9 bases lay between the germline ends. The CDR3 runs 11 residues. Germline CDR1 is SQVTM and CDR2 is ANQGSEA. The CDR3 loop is CSVDGGTGYTF. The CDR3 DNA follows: TGCAGCGTTGATGGCGGGACTGGCTACACCTTC.

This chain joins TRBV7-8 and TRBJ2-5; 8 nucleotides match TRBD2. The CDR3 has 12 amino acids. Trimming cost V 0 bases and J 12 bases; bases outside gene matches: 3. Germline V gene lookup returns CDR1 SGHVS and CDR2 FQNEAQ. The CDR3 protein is CASSLALAEEYF. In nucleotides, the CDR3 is TGTGCCAGCAGCTTAGCACTAGCGGAGGAGTACTTC.

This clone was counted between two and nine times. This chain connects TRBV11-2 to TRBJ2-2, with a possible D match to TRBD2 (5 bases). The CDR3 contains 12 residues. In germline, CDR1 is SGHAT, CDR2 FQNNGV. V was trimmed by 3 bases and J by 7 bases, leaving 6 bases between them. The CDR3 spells CASSFRDGELFF. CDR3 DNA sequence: TGTGCCAGCAGCTTTCGGGACGGGGAGCTGTTTTTT.

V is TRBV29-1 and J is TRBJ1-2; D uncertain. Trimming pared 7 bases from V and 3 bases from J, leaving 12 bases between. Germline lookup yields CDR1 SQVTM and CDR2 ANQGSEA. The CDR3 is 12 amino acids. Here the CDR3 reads CSEESVDYGYTF. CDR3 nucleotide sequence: TGCAGCGAGGAGTCCGTGGACTATGGCTACACCTTC.

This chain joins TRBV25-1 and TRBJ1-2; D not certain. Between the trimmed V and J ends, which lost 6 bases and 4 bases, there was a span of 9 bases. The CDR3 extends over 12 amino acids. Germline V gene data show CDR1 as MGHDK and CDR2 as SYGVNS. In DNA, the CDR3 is TGTGCCAGCAGGGGCGGGATCTATGGCTACACCTTC. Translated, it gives CASRGGIYGYTF.

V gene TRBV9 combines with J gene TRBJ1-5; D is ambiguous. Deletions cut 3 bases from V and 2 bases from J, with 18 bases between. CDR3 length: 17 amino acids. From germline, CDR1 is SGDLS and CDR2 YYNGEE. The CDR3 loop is CASSGEDMGFGNQPQHF. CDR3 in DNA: TGTGCCAGCAGCGGCGAGGATATGGGTTTTGGCAATCAGCCCCAGCATTTT. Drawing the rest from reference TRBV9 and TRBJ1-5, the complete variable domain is DSGVTQTPKHLITATGQRVTLRCSPRSGDLSVYWYQQSLDQGLQFLIQYYNGEERAKGNILERFSAQQFPDLHSELNLSSLELGDSALYFCASSGEDMGFGNQPQHFGDGTRLSIL.

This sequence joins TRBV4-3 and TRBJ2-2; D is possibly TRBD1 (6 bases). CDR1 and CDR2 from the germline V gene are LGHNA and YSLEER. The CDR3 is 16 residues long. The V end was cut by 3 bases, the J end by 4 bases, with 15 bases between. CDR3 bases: TGCGCCAGCAGCCACCTCCCCGGGGACACCACCGGGGAGCTGTTTTTT. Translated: CASSHLPGDTTGELFF.

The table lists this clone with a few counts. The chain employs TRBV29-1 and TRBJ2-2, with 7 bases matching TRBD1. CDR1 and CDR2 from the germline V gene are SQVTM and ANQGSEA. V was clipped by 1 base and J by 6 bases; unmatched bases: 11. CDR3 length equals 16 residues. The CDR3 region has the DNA TGCAGCGTTGAAGGTGGGACAGCCCAGAAAGCCGGGGAGCTGTTTTTT. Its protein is CSVEGGTAQKAGELFF.

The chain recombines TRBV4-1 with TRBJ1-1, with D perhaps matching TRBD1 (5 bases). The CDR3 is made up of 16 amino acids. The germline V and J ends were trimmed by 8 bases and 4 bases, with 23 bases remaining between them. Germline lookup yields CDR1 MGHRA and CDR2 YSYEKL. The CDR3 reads CASALEGGEGSTEAFF. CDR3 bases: TGCGCCAGCGCCCTGGAGGGAGGGGAGGGGAGCACTGAAGCTTTCTTT.

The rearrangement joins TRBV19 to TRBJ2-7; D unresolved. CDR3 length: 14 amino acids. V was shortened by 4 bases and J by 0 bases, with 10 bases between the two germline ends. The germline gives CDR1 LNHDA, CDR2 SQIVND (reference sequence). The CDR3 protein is CASSSQWSSYEQYF. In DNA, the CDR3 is TGTGCCAGTAGTAGCCAGTGGAGCTCCTACGAGCAGTACTTC.